This entry lists 27 T cell receptor beta chains sequenced from one sample in a study of blood T cells in healthy people across ages. The second PCR ran roughly 6 to 11 cycles with a sample-barcoded 5' primer and J-beta primers. TCRdb reprocessed the 5' RACE reads via MiXCR and lists one record per CDR3 protein. The sample includes hundreds of thousands of distinct CDR3 sequences, around two fifths of them seen just once. Sequenced sample: blood. The receptor set was obtained from a man aged 55 to 70 in good health.

This clonotype was seen a few times. This rearrangement joins TRBV20-1 to TRBJ2-1, with D possibly called TRBD1 or TRBD2 (6 bases each). Germline values: CDR1 DFQATT, CDR2 SNEGSKA (reference sequence). The V gene lost 2 bases and the J gene lost 3 bases, with 11 bases spanning the gap. This CDR3 spans 14 amino acids. In DNA, the CDR3 is TGCAGTGCTAGAACGGGGGCGGACTACAATGAGCAGTTCTTC. Protein: CSARTGADYNEQFF.

This clonotype was observed a handful of times. The genes are TRBV7-2 and TRBJ2-5; D is undetermined. The DNA end lines up better with TRBJ2-7; the J call may be wrong. Germline loops: CDR1 SGHTA, CDR2 FQGNSA. The CDR3 has 15 residues. CDR3 in amino acids: CASSEWASIGYEQYF. The CDR3 DNA reads TGTGCCAGCAGCGAATGGGCCAGCATTGGGTACGAGCAGTACTTC.

Only a few counts were recorded for this clonotype. V and J are TRBV5-6 and TRBJ2-1; D tentatively reads TRBD1 or TRBD2 (5 bases each). Germline V CDR1 and CDR2: SGHDT, YYEEEE. This CDR3 comprises 14 residues. Trimming stripped 0 bases from V and 5 bases from J, with 9 bases between. The CDR3: CASSLGWGNNEQFF. DNA for the CDR3: TGTGCCAGCAGCTTGGGTTGGGGGAACAATGAGCAGTTCTTC.

A word on this clonotype: Sequence at one end of the junction differs from germline and may be a read error. The chain recombines TRBV4-1 with TRBJ2-3; D ambiguous. Germline CDR1 MGHRA, CDR2 YSYEKL. There are 16 residues in the CDR3. CDR3 in DNA: TGCGCCAGCAGCCAGTCACCGAGACAAGGCACAGATACGCGGTATTTT. Protein product: CASSQSPRQGTDTRYF.

CDR3 sequence: CASSQAGPDTQYF. CDR3 nucleotide sequence: TGCGCCAGCAGCCAGGCAGGGCCAGATACGCAGTATTTT. The chain is built from TRBV4-1 and TRBJ2-3; a weak D match, TRBD1 (5 bases). The CDR3 totals 13 residues. V lost 3 bases and J 4 bases, leaving 8 bases between the germline ends. Germline CDR1 and CDR2: MGHRA and YSYEKL.

V gene TRBV6-7 combines with J gene TRBJ1-5; 8 nucleotides match TRBD1. TRBV6-7 is placed among ORFs of uncertain function. The J segment lost 0 bases and the V segment lost 10 bases, leaving 17 bases of the junction unmatched. CDR3 length: 18 amino acids. The CDR3 is CANRRRTDRAYSNQPQHF. CDR3 sequence (DNA): TGTGCCAACAGGAGGAGGACGGACAGGGCCTATAGCAATCAGCCCCAGCATTTT.

This clonotype appeared many times. This chain joins TRBV5-1 and TRBJ2-7; 7 positions match TRBD2. J gave up 1 base and V 2 bases, and 6 bases lay outside the gene matches. Germline V gives CDR1 SGHRS, CDR2 YFSETQ. CDR3 length: 15 residues. The CDR3 sequence is CASSFAGDNSYEQYF. CDR3 bases: TGCGCCAGCAGCTTTGCGGGGGATAATTCCTACGAGCAGTACTTC.

The rearrangement links TRBV20-1 to TRBJ2-7; D call uncertain. Germline V gene lookup returns CDR1 DFQATT and CDR2 SNEGSKA (reference sequence). The ends were cut back, 0 bases at V and 4 bases at J, with 10 bases in the middle. The CDR3 has 13 amino acids. The CDR3 sequence: CSARDWRGYEQYF. The CDR3 nucleotides read TGCAGTGCTAGAGATTGGAGAGGATACGAGCAGTACTTC.

The chain links TRBV20-1 to TRBJ2-7; tentative D call: TRBD2 (5 bases). V was trimmed by 6 bases and J by 2 bases, leaving 17 bases between them. The CDR3 sequence is 14 residues long. CDR1 and CDR2 from the germline V gene are DFQATT and SNEGSKA (reference sequence). CDR3 amino acids: CSAGERGLAYEQYF. The CDR3 region has the DNA TGCAGTGCCGGGGAACGAGGGTTGGCCTACGAGCAGTACTTC.

The rearrangement joins TRBV4-3 to TRBJ2-4; D possibly corresponds to TRBD2 (5 bases). The J call may not be correct, given that the DNA end is closer to TRBJ2-7. The CDR3 has 15 amino acids. In germline, CDR1 is LGHNA, CDR2 YSLEER. The CDR3, as DNA: TGCGCCAGCAGCCAAGGCCCGGGGAACAATTACGAGCAGTACTTC. This encodes CASSQGPGNNYEQYF.

This clonotype showed up just a few times. The gene calls are TRBV10-3 and TRBJ1-5; D perhaps matches TRBD1 (5 bases). Trimming took 3 bases from V and 6 from J, leaving 9 bases between them. This CDR3 has 13 amino acids. Germline CDR1 ENHRY, CDR2 SYGVKD. The CDR3 spells CAISDRESQPQHF. CDR3 in DNA: TGTGCCATCAGTGACAGGGAGAGTCAGCCCCAGCATTTT.

This clonotype was seen more than once but under ten times. The gene calls are TRBV30 and TRBJ1-4, with D possibly matching TRBD1 (5 bases). Germline V gives CDR1 GTSNPN, CDR2 SVGIG (reference sequence). The V end lost 0 bases, the J end lost 6 bases, and 8 bases lay between the germline ends. This CDR3 comprises 13 residues. The CDR3 DNA reads TGTGCCTGGAGTGTCGGGACGGATGAAAAACTGTTTTTT. This encodes CAWSVGTDEKLFF. The entire variable domain, with the rest obtained from reference TRBV30 and TRBJ1-4, is as follows: SQTIHQWPATLVQPVGSPLSLECTVEGTSNPNLYWYRQAAGRGLQLLFYSVGIGQISSEVPQNLSASRPQDRQFILSSKKLLLSDSGFYLCAWSVGTDEKLFFGSGTQLSVL.

J is TRBJ2-3 and V is TRBV3-1; TRBD2 matches 8 bases. Germline V lookup: CDR1 LGHDT, CDR2 YNNKEL (reference sequence). With V trimmed by 1 base and J by 1 base, 10 bases remained unmatched. The CDR3 is 18 residues long. CDR3 coding DNA: TGTGCCAGCAGCCAAGTTTTAAGCGGGGGTACTCGCACAGATACGCAGTATTTT. This translates into CASSQVLSGGTRTDTQYF.

J is TRBJ1-2 and V is TRBV11-2, with D perhaps TRBD1 (5 bases). This CDR3 comprises 15 residues. V lost 9 bases and J 2 bases, leaving 19 bases between the germline ends. Germline values: CDR1 SGHAT, CDR2 FQNNGV. The CDR3 DNA is TGTGCCAGTCAGCTTTTACGGGGCGGAAACTATGGCTACACCTTC. The encoded protein is CASQLLRGGNYGYTF.

The V call is TRBV20-1, the J call TRBJ1-4, with D maybe TRBD1 (5 bases). V shed 0 bases and J shed 3 bases, with 11 bases lying between them. Germline CDR1 reads DFQATT; CDR2 reads SNEGSKA (reference sequence). The CDR3 covers 15 residues. The CDR3 nucleotides are TGCAGTGCTAGAGATCGGGGGACCTCTAATGAAAAACTGTTTTTT. Protein sequence: CSARDRGTSNEKLFF.

This clonotype was observed a handful of times. The chain uses TRBV7-2 and TRBJ2-7; tentative D call: TRBD1 (6 bases). This CDR3 has 16 residues. Germline V lookup: CDR1 SGHTA, CDR2 FQGNSA. V lost 7 bases and J 2 bases, leaving 21 bases between the germline ends. The CDR3 nucleotides read TGTGCCAGCAACCTGAACGTAGGGGGTGGCCCCTACGAGCAGTACTTC. Amino acids: CASNLNVGGGPYEQYF.

This clonotype came up a few times. The CDR3 sequence: CASSPTARLAGPRAYNEQFF. Written as DNA, the CDR3 is TGTGCCAGCAGCCCCACGGCAAGACTAGCGGGGCCCCGGGCTTACAATGAGCAGTTCTTC. J is TRBJ2-1 and V is TRBV7-9; 11 bases are a match to TRBD2. This CDR3 has 20 residues. Germline assignment: CDR1 SEHNR and CDR2 FQNEAQ (reference sequence). V trimming: 5 bases; J trimming: 4 bases; junction bases outside the gene matches: 19.

The V call is TRBV24-1, the J call TRBJ2-5; the match to TRBD1 covers 11 bases. Germline V CDR1 and CDR2: KGHDR, SFDVKD. The CDR3 extends over 16 amino acids. Trimming took 3 bases from V and 7 from J; bases not matched to a gene: 9. The CDR3 DNA is TGTGCCACCAGTGATCCACAGTCCGGGACAGGGGGGACCCAGTACTTC. Translated, it gives CATSDPQSGTGGTQYF.

In this sample, this clonotype turned up a few times. The chain links TRBV7-9 to TRBJ2-1; D may be TRBD1 or TRBD2 (5 bases each). The CDR3 loop spans 15 amino acids. CDR1 and CDR2 from the germline V gene are SEHNR and FQNEAQ (reference sequence). Deletions cut 2 bases from V and 8 bases from J, with 16 bases between. The DNA for the CDR3 is TGTGCCAGCAGCTTACCTGGGGGTAGGGAAGATGAGCAGTTCTTC. This gives the protein CASSLPGGREDEQFF.

The rearrangement joins TRBV12-3 or TRBV12-4 to TRBJ1-1, with a weak D call TRBD1 (5 bases). Between the trimmed V and J ends, which lost 6 bases and 7 bases, there was a span of 15 bases. The CDR3 runs to 13 residues. The DNA for the CDR3 is TGTGCCAGCAGGGATCGGGGGAGGGATGAAGCTTTCTTT. Protein sequence: CASRDRGRDEAFF.

The genes are TRBV6-2 or TRBV6-3 and TRBJ2-1; D is ambiguous. Germline CDR1 and CDR2: MNHEY and SVGEGT. This CDR3 is built from 14 residues. Between the trimmed V and J ends, which lost 2 bases and 5 bases, there was a span of 10 bases. CDR3 DNA: TGTGCCAGCAGTTACGCGTCAACCAACAATGAGCAGTTCTTC. This codes for CASSYASTNNEQFF.

This clonotype was counted only a few times. The genes are TRBV12-3 or TRBV12-4 and TRBJ1-4; D is possibly TRBD1 (6 bases). This CDR3 contains 15 residues. The V gene lost 2 bases and the J gene lost 3 bases, with 10 bases spanning the gap. This CDR3 is CASSLKGGSNEKLFF. The CDR3 DNA is TGTGCCAGCAGTTTAAAGGGGGGATCTAATGAAAAACTGTTTTTT.

This rearrangement joins TRBV20-1 to TRBJ2-5; D is unclear. The V gene's germline CDR1 is DFQATT and CDR2 SNEGSKA (reference sequence). V shed 6 bases and J shed 11 bases, with 28 bases lying between them. The CDR3 consists of 15 residues. The CDR3 spells CSATSHSPSYNEQYF. DNA of the CDR3: TGCAGTGCCACGTCCCATTCCCCGTCCTACAATGAGCAGTACTTC.

The chain employs TRBV7-9 and TRBJ2-2, with 7 nucleotides matching TRBD1. CDR1 and CDR2 from the germline V gene are SEHNR and FQNEAQ (reference sequence). The CDR3 consists of 14 residues. V lost 5 bases, J lost 6 bases, and 6 bases stayed unmatched. The CDR3 DNA reads TGTGCCAGCAGCCATACAGGGGTCGCCGGGGAGCTGTTTTTT. This gives the protein CASSHTGVAGELFF.

This sequence joins TRBV14 and TRBJ2-7; 9 bases align to TRBD1. Germline V CDR1 and CDR2: SGHDN, FVKESK. With 1 base clipped from V and 10 bases from J, the junction kept 14 bases outside the gene matches. CDR3 length equals 16 residues. CDR3 amino acids: CASSQAYRGRVIPQYF. The CDR3 region has the DNA TGTGCCAGCAGCCAAGCTTACAGGGGGCGCGTTATTCCCCAGTACTTC.

This clonotype was recorded many times. The chain carries TRBV29-1 and TRBJ1-4; TRBD1 is a possible D gene (6 bases). There are 16 residues in the CDR3. The V gene's germline CDR1 is SQVTM and CDR2 ANQGSEA. Trimming pared 4 bases from V and 4 bases from J, leaving 19 bases between. CDR3 bases: TGCAGCGTTGGAGGAAGTGGGGGCGCCGGTAATGAAAAACTGTTTTTT. The encoded protein is CSVGGSGGAGNEKLFF.

The chain carries TRBV5-1 and TRBJ2-1, with 8 bases fitting TRBD2. V shed 2 bases, J shed 3 bases, and the junction held 4 bases outside the gene matches. The CDR3 length is 15 residues. Germline assignment: CDR1 SGHRS and CDR2 YFSETQ. The CDR3 protein is CASSFSGVVYNEQFF. The CDR3 DNA reads TGCGCCAGCAGCTTTAGCGGGGTGGTCTACAATGAGCAGTTCTTC.